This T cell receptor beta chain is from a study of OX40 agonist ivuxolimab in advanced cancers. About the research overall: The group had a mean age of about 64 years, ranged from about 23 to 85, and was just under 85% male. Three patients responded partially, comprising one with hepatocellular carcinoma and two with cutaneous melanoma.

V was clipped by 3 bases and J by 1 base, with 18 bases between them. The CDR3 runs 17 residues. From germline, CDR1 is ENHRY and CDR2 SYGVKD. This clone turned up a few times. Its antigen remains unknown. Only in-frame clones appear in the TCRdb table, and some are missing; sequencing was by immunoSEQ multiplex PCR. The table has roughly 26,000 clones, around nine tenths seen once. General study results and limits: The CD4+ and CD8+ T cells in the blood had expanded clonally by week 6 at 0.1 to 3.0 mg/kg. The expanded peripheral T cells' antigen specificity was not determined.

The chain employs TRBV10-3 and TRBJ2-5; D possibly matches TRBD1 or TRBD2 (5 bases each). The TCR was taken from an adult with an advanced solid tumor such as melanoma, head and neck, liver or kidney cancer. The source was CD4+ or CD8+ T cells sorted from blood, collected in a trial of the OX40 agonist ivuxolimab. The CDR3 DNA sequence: TGTGCCATCAGTGAAACAGAGGGGAGCCCCTCCCAAGAGACCCAGTACTTC. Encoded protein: CAISETEGSPSQETQYF.